The next 11 T cell receptor beta chains were all read from a single sample in a study of liver allograft versus peripheral blood T cells. Study-level information: Comparative analysis was performed on T cell receptor repertoires from transplanted livers and from recipients' peripheral blood.

A single record per CDR3 protein comes from TCRdb applying MiXCR to the reads. The sample yields approximately 9,300 distinct CDR3 sequences, about a fifth seen once. These TCRs come from a human patient who had a liver transplant. Some T cells may trace back to the graft donor.

The rearrangement joins TRBV15 to TRBJ1-1; 9 bases line up with TRBD1. The germline CDR1 and CDR2 sequences are LNHNV and YYDKDF (reference sequence). This CDR3 comprises 15 residues. The trim removed 3 bases at V and 11 bases at J, leaving 13 bases unmatched. The DNA for the CDR3 is TGTGCCACCAGCAGGGGACAGGGTCCGAGGTTGGAGGCTTTCTTT. Its translation: CATSRGQGPRLEAFF.

The chain carries TRBV10-3 and TRBJ2-1, with TRBD2 identical over 10 bases. Germline values: CDR1 ENHRY, CDR2 SYGVKD. The CDR3 spans 15 residues. The V segment lost 0 bases and the J segment 6 bases; nucleotides outside the gene matches: 2. The CDR3 nucleotides read TGTGCCATCAGTGAGTCGTTAGCGGGGGGCAATGAGCAGTTCTTC. Its translation is CAISESLAGGNEQFF.

By frequency in the sample, this clonotype is medium-sized. This sequence joins TRBV6-5 and TRBJ1-1; 8 positions match TRBD1. V lost 7 bases and J lost 5; bases outside the gene matches: 12. The CDR3 runs 15 residues. Germline V gene sequence: CDR1 MNHEY, CDR2 SVGAGI. The CDR3 protein is CASTTTGGVRTEAFF. The CDR3 DNA reads as TGTGCCAGCACAACTACAGGGGGAGTCAGGACTGAAGCTTTCTTT.

This clonotype occurred many times. The chain joins TRBV27 to TRBJ1-2; no reliable D call. The CDR3 length is 12 residues. V gave up 7 bases and J gave up 7 bases, with 13 bases separating them. Germline loops: CDR1 MNHEY, CDR2 SMNVEV (reference sequence). CDR3 nucleotide sequence: TGTGCCAGCAAAGAGGTCTCCGGTGGCTACACCTTC. Amino acids: CASKEVSGGYTF.

The chain employs TRBV20-1 and TRBJ1-5, with D hard to call. Germline assignment: CDR1 DFQATT and CDR2 SNEGSKA (reference sequence). This CDR3 contains 14 residues. V lost 3 bases and J 3 bases, leaving 12 bases between the germline ends. CDR3 sequence: CSASPGASNQPQHF. CDR3 nucleotides: TGCAGTGCTAGTCCGGGTGCTTCCAATCAGCCCCAGCATTTT.

This clonotype was recorded many times. The chain uses TRBV18 and TRBJ1-3, with no clear D. The germline V gene has CDR1 KGHSH and CDR2 LQKENI. V lost 6 bases, J lost 1 base, and 10 bases lay in between. The CDR3 is made up of 14 amino acids. CDR3 bases: TGTGCCAGCTCCCCAGACACGTCTGGAAACACCATATATTTT. Protein sequence: CASSPDTSGNTIYF.

Regarding this clonotype: A junction boundary mismatches the germline segment, possibly from a read error. The chain is built from TRBV6-5 and TRBJ1-1, with D perhaps matching TRBD1 (5 bases). The CDR3 loop spans 14 amino acids. Looked up from germline, CDR1 is MNHEY and CDR2 is SVGAGI. For the CDR3, the DNA is TGTGCCAGCAGTTACGGTCAGGGAGGGACTGAAGCTTTATTT. This codes for CASSYGQGGTEALF.

This clonotype has a handful of counts. The V gene is TRBV6-2 or TRBV6-3, the J gene TRBJ2-7, with a tentative D call TRBD2 (5 bases). The CDR3 has 13 amino acids. Germline CDR1 is MNHEY and CDR2 is SVGEGT. Trimming took off 2 bases at V and 2 bases at J, with 7 bases between the two ends. The chain's CDR3 is CASSYLAPYEQYF. Here the CDR3 DNA reads TGTGCCAGCAGTTACCTAGCTCCCTACGAGCAGTACTTC.

This sequence joins TRBV7-3 and TRBJ1-1; TRBD1 agrees at 10 bases. Germline V gives CDR1 SGHTA, CDR2 FQGTGA. With V trimmed by 4 bases and J by 11 bases, 4 bases remained unmatched. This CDR3 comprises 12 residues. The CDR3 spells CASSSPGQGAFF. Here the CDR3 DNA reads TGTGCCAGCAGCTCACCGGGACAGGGGGCTTTCTTT.

CDR3 region: CASSLSQGAYEQYF. Here the CDR3 DNA reads TGTGCCAGCAGTTTAAGTCAGGGGGCCTACGAGCAGTACTTC. The chain recombines TRBV12-3 or TRBV12-4 with TRBJ2-7; 7 positions agree with TRBD1. With V trimmed by 2 bases and J by 2 bases, 3 bases remained unmatched. This CDR3 has 14 amino acids.

This clonotype is medium-sized within its sample. The chain links TRBV6-5 to TRBJ1-6; D gene uncertain. CDR3 length equals 16 residues. V was clipped by 0 bases and J by 0 bases, with 6 bases between them. Germline assignment: CDR1 MNHEY and CDR2 SVGAGI. In nucleotides, the CDR3 is TGTGCCAGCAGTTACTCGGTTACCTCCTATAATTCACCCCTCCACTTT. Its translation: CASSYSVTSYNSPLHF.